The clone carrying this TCR beta chain was observed many times. What it binds is not known. This record belongs to a study of T cells in Graves' hyperthyroidism and ophthalmopathy. Study findings and constraints: Model predictions of ophthalmopathy came a median approximately 6 months before onset.

RNA transcripts served as the template for amplifying TCR beta CDR3 regions. An initial round of RT-PCR targeting the TCR CDR3 relied on the HTBI primer set. TCRdb itself ran the multiplex PCR reads through MiXCR, one entry per CDR3 protein. Here the sample spans over 700,000 distinct CDR3 sequences, about 17% being singletons. Newly diagnosed hyperthyroidism, duration under 2 months, in patients aged 18 to 65. The PBMCs had their origin in more than 9.5 ml of fresh peripheral blood. This clonotype was sampled from a woman between 45 and 65 years old with Graves' hyperthyroidism that later progressed to Graves' ophthalmopathy. Input material: blood.

The CDR3 loop reads CASSRGPSYEAFF. CDR3 bases: TGTGCCAGCAGCAGGGGGCCTTCATATGAAGCTTTCTTT. This chain links TRBV27 with TRBJ1-1, with 8 nucleotides matching TRBD1. Germline values: CDR1 MNHEY, CDR2 SMNVEV (reference sequence). This CDR3 is 13 amino acids long. The V gene end was trimmed by 6 bases and the J gene end by 7 bases; junction bases not matched to a gene: 7.